This T cell receptor beta chain originates from a study of T cell clusters in autoimmune cytopenias. The CDR3 is 16 residues long. Germline CDR1 reads LGHNA; CDR2 reads YSLEER. TRB was amplified by touch-down multiplex PCR, primer pools A and B combined. TCRdb reprocessed the multiplex PCR reads; each CDR3 protein has one entry and no DNA is given. Recorded for this sample: thousands of distinct CDR3 sequences. TRB was amplified from roughly 250 ng of peripheral blood genomic DNA per sample. This chain uses TRBV4-3 with TRBJ1-5. The receptor comes from a human donor with an autoimmune cytopenia or autoimmune hepatitis (not recorded which). Sequencing was done on a sample of peripheral blood. The CDR3 here is CASSQELREGNQPQHF.